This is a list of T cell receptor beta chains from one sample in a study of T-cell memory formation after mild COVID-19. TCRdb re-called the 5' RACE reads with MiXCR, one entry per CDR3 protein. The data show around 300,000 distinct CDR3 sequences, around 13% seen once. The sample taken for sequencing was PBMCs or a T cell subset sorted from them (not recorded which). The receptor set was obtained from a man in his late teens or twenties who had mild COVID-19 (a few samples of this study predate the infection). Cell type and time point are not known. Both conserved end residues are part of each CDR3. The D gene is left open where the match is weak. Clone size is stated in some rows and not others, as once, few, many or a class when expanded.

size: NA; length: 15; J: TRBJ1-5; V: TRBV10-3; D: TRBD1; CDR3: CAISDPPGGDQPQHF; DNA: TGTGCCATCAGTGATCCGCCAGGGGGGGATCAGCCCCAGCATTTT
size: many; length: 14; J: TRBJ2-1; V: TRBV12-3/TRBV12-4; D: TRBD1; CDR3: CASSFRGLDNEQFF; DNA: TGTGCCAGCAGTTTCAGGGGGCTCGACAATGAGCAGTTCTTC
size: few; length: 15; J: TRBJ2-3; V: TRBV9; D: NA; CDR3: CASSVVDRSADTQYF; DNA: TGTGCCAGCAGCGTAGTTGACAGGTCGGCAGATACGCAGTATTTT
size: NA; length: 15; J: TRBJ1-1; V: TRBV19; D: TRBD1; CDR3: CASGTGGAISTEAFF; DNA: TGTGCCAGCGGGACAGGGGGCGCGATCTCCACTGAAGCTTTCTTT
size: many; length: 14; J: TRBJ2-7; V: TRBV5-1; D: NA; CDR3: CASSLGDNSYEQYF; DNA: TGCGCCAGCAGCTTGGGGGACAACTCCTACGAGCAGTACTTC
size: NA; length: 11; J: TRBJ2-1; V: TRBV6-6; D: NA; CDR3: CASSRGHEQFF; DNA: TGTGCCAGCAGTAGAGGCCATGAGCAGTTCTTC
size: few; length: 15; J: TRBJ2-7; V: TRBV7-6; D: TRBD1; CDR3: CASSLGTGAMYEQYF; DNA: TGTGCCAGCAGCTTGGGGACAGGGGCTATGTACGAGCAGTACTTC
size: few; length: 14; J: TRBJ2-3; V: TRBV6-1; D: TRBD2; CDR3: CASRGGARTDTQYF; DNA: TGTGCCAGCAGGGGAGGGGCTCGCACAGATACGCAGTATTTT
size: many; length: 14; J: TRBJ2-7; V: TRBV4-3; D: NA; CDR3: CASSRTGGSYEQYF; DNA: TGCGCCAGCAGCCGGACTGGGGGTTCCTACGAGCAGTACTTC
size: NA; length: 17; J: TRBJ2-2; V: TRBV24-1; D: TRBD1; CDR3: CATSDPTGTGYTGELFF; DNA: TGTGCCACCAGTGACCCTACCGGGACAGGGTACACCGGGGAGCTGTTTTTT
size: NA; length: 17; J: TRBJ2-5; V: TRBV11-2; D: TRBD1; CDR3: CASSWGPRDRLRETQYF; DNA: TGTGCCAGCAGCTGGGGACCGCGGGACAGGTTAAGGGAGACCCAGTACTTC
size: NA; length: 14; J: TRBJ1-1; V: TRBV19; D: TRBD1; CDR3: CASSTRQGNTEAFF; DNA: TGTGCCAGTAGTACCCGACAGGGAAACACTGAAGCTTTCTTT
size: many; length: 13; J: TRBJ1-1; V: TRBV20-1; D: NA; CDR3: CSARGGLNTEAFF; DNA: TGCAGTGCTAGAGGGGGATTGAACACTGAAGCTTTCTTT
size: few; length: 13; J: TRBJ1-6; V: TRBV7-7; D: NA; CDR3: CASSLALGSPLHF; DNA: TGTGCTAGCAGCTTAGCGTTGGGCTCACCCCTCCACTTT
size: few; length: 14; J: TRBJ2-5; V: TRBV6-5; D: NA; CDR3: CASSYSFTEETQYF; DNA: TGTGCCAGCAGTTACTCGTTCACGGAAGAGACCCAGTACTTC
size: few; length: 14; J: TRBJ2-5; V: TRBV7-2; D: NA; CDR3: CASSSLWTQETQYF; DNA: TGTGCCAGCAGCTCCCTATGGACACAAGAGACCCAGTACTTC
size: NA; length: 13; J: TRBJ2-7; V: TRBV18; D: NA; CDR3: CASSPEGFGEQYF; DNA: TGTGCCAGCTCACCAGAGGGGTTCGGTGAGCAGTACTTC
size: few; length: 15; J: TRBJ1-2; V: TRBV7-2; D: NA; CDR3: CASSFTGHTRYGYTF; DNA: TGTGCCAGCAGCTTCACGGGGCACACCCGCTATGGCTACACCTTC
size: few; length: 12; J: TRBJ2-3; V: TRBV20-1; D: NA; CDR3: CSLPSLTDTQYF; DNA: TGCAGCCTTCCGAGCCTCACAGATACGCAGTATTTT
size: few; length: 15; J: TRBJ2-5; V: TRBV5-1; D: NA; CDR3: CASSFLGGGRETQYF; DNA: TGCGCCAGCAGCTTCTTGGGGGGTGGACGAGAGACCCAGTACTTC